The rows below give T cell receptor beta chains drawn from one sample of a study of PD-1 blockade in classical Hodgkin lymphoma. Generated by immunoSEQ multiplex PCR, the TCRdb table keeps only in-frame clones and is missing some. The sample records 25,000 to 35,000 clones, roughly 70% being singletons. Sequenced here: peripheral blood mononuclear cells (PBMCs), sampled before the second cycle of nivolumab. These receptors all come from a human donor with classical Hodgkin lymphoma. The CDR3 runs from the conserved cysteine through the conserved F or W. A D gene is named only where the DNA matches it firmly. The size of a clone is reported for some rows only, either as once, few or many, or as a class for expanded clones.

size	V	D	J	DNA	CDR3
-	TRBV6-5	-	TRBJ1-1	TGTGCCAGCAGTTACACAACCACGGGTAACACTGAAGCTTTCTTT	CASSYTTTGNTEAFF
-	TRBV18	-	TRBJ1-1	TGTGCCAGCTCATCCTTAACGGTGAACACTGAAGCTTTCTTT	CASSSLTVNTEAFF
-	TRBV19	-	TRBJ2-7	TGTGCCAGTAGTACAGGAACTACCACCTACGAGCAGTACTTC	CASSTGTTTYEQYF
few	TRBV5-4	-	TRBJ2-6	TGTGCCAGCAGCTCTGCAGGGTTTACTGGGGCCAACGTCCTGACTTTC	CASSSAGFTGANVLTF
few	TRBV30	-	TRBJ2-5	TGTGCCTGGAGTGGGTCTGAGACCCAGTACTTC	CAWSGSETQYF
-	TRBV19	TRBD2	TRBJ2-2	TGTGCCAGTAACCCGGGACTAGCGGGAGGAAAGAACACCGGGGAGCTGTTTTTT	CASNPGLAGGKNTGELFF
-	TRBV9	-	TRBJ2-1	TGTGCCAGCAGCGTAGGAGGACGGGGGCGGGTCAATGAGCAGTTCTTC	CASSVGGRGRVNEQFF
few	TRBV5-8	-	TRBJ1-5	TGTGCCAGCAGCTCCACAGGGTTACGTGAGCCCCAGCATTTT	CASSSTGLREPQHF
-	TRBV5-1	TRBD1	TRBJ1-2	TGCGCCAGCAGCTTGACGACAGGGACGGATGGCTACACCTTC	CASSLTTGTDGYTF
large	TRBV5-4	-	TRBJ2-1	TGTGCCAGCAGCTTGTTGGGGGGCCCAAGGTACAATGAGCAGTTCTTC	CASSLLGGPRYNEQFF
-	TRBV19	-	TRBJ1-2	TGTGCCAGTAGTCTCGGCCCCTATGGCTACACCTTC	CASSLGPYGYTF